This TCR beta chain is drawn from a study of blood T cells in healthy people across ages. A minimum of 6 million PBMCs was isolated per sample. Primed by a sample-barcoded 5' primer and a J-beta primer mix, a second PCR proceeded for about 6 to 11 cycles. Each single sample gave us at least 2.5 million CDR3-containing paired-end reads. In TCRdb, the 5' RACE reads were re-called with MiXCR into one record per CDR3 protein. The sample gives under 800,000 distinct CDR3 sequences, around 20% of which show up once; roughly 3.6% is in the top ten. Findings and caveats of the study: Naive CD4+ cell counts and diversity both ran higher in long-lived than in aged donors. Naive T cell percentage by flow cytometry tracked strongly with beta diversity.

The length of the CDR3 is 15 residues. Germline CDR1 reads MNHNS; CDR2 reads SASEGT. Trimming took 5 bases from V and 0 from J, leaving 11 bases between them. This clonotype was seen more than once but under ten times. The antigen is unknown. This receptor was taken from a man aged 70 or older in good health. This chain connects TRBV6-1 to TRBJ2-1; possibly TRBD2 for D (6 bases). Material: blood. The CDR3 DNA sequence: TGTGCCAGCAGTACGGCGGGATCCTCCTACAATGAGCAGTTCTTC. Residues: CASSTAGSSYNEQFF.